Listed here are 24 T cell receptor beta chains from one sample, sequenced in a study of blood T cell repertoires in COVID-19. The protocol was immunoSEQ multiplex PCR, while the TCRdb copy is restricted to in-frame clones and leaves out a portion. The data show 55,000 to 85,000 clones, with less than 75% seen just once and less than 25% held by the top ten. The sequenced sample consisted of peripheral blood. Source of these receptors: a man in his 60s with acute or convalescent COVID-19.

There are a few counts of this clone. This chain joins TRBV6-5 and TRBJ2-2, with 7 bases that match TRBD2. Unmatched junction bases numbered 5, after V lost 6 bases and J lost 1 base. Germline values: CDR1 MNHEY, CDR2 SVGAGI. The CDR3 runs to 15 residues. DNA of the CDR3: TGTGCCAGCAGAGTCCTAGCGGAGAACACCGGGGAGCTGTTTTTT. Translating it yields CASRVLAENTGELFF.

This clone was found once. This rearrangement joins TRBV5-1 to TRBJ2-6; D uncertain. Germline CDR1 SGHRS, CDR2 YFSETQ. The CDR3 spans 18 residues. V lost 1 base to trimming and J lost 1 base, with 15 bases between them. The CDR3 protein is CASSLNGQDRSGANVLTF. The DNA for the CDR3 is TGCGCCAGCAGCTTGAATGGGCAGGATAGATCTGGGGCCAACGTCCTGACTTTC.

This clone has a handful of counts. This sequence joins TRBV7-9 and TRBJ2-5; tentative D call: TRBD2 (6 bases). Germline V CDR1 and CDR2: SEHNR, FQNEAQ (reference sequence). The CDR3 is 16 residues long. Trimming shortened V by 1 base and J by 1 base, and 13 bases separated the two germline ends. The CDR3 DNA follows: TGTGCCAGCAGCTTAGGCTCATCTAGCGTCCAAGAGACCCAGTACTTC. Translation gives CASSLGSSSVQETQYF.

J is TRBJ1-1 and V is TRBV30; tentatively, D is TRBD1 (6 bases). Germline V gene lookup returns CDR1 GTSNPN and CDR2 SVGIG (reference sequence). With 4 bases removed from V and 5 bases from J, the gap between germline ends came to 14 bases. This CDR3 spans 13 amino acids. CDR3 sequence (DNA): TGTGCCTGGATAGGACAGCTAAGGACTGAAGCTTTCTTT. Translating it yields CAWIGQLRTEAFF.

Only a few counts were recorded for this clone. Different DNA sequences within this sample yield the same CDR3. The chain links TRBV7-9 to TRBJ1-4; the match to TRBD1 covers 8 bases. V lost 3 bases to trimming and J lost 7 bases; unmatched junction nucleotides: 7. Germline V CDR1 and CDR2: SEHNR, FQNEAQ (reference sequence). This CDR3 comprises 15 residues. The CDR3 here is CASSFQGASGEKLFF. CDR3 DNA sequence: TGTGCCAGCAGCTTTCAGGGGGCCTCGGGTGAAAAACTGTTTTTT.

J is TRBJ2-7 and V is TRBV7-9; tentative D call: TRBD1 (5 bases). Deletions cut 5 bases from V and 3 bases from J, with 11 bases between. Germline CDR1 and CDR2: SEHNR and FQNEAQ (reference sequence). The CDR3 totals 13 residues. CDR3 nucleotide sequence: TGTGCCAGCAGCCCCGTGCAGGGCTACGAGCAGTACGTC. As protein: CASSPVQGYEQYV.

The CDR3 loop reads CASSLAGQGVDTQYF. Written as DNA, the CDR3 is TGTGCCAGCTCACTGGCGGGACAGGGAGTAGATACGCAGTATTTT. The chain employs TRBV2 and TRBJ2-3, with 9 bases identical to TRBD1. The CDR3 length is 15 residues. CDR1 is SNHLY and CDR2 is FYNNEI in the germline V gene. V was pared by 8 bases and J by 5 bases, with 11 bases of the junction left unmatched.

The chain's CDR3 is CTSSQPIELTGGPDEKLFF. For the CDR3, the DNA is TGCACCAGCAGCCAACCCATCGAGTTGACGGGGGGCCCGGATGAAAAACTGTTTTTT. The chain uses TRBV1 and TRBJ1-4. TRBV1 is described as a pseudogene. This CDR3 contains 19 residues.

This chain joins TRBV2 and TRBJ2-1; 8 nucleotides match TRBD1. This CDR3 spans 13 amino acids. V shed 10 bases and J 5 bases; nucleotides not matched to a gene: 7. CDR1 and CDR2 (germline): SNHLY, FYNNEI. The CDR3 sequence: CATGQGGNNEQFF. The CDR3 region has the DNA TGTGCCACCGGACAGGGAGGAAACAATGAGCAGTTCTTC.

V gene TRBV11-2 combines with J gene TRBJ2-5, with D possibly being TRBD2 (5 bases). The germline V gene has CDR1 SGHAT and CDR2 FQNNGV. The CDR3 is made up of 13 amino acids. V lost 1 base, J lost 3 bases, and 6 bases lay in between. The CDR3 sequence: CASSLVREETQYF. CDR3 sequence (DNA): TGTGCCAGCAGCTTAGTGCGGGAAGAGACCCAGTACTTC.

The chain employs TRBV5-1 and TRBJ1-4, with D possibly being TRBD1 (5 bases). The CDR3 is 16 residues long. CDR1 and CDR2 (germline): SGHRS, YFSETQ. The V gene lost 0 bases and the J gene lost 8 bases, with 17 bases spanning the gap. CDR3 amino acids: CASSLGTGGGSEKLFF. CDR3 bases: TGCGCCAGCAGCTTGGGTACCGGGGGAGGGAGCGAAAAACTGTTTTTT.

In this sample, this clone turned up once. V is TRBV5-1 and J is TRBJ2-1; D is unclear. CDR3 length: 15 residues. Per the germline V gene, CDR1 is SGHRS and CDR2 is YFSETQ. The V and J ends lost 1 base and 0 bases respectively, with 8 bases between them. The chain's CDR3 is CASSLMALSYNEQFF. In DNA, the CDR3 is TGCGCCAGCAGCTTGATGGCCCTCTCCTACAATGAGCAGTTCTTC.

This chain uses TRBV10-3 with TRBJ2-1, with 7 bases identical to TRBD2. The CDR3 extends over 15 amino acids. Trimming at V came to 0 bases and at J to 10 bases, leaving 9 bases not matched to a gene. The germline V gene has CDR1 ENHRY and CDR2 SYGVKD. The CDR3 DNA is TGTGCCATCAGTGAGTCTCGGGCGGGGGAGTCAGAGCAGTTCTTC. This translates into CAISESRAGESEQFF.

The chain's CDR3 is CASSQEGGASEAFF. CDR3 DNA sequence: TGCGCCAGCAGCCAAGAGGGGGGGGCTTCTGAAGCTTTCTTT. This sequence joins TRBV4-1 and TRBJ1-1, with a possible D match to TRBD1 (6 bases). V was clipped by 0 bases and J by 6 bases, with 11 bases between them. The CDR3 runs 14 residues. Germline CDR1 and CDR2: MGHRA and YSYEKL.

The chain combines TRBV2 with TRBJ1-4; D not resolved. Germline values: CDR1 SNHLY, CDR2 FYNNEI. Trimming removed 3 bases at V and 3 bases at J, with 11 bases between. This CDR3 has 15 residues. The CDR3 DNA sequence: TGTGCCAGCAGTGACCGGGAGGGAGCTAATGAAAAACTGTTTTTT. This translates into CASSDREGANEKLFF.

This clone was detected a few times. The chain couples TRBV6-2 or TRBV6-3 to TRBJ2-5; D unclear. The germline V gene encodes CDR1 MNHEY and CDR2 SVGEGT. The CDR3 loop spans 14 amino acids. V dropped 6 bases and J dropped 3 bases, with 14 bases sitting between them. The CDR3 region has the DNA TGTGCCAGCAGCCCCATCGGTTTGAAAGAGACCCAGTACTTC. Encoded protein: CASSPIGLKETQYF.

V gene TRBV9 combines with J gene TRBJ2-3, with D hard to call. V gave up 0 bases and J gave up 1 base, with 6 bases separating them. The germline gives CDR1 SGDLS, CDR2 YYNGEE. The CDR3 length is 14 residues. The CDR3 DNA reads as TGTGCCAGCAGCGTAGCTACGGGCACAGATACGCAGTATTTT. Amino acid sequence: CASSVATGTDTQYF.

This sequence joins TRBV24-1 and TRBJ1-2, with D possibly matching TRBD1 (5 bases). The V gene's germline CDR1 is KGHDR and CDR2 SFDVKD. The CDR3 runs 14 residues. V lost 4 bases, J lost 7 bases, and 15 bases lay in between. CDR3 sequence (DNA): TGTGCCACCAGTGAGGGGGGTAAAGGCGGTGGCTACACCTTC. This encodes CATSEGGKGGGYTF.

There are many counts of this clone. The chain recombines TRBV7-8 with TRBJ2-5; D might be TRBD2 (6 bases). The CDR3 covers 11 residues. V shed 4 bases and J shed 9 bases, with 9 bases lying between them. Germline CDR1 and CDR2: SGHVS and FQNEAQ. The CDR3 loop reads CASSYWGAQYF. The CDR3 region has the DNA TGTGCCAGCAGCTACTGGGGGGCCCAGTACTTC.

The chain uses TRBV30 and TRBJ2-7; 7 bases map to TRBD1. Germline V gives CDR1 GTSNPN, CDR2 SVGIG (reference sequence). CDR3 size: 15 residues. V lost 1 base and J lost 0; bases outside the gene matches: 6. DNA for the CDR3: TGTGCCTGGAGTGAAGGGGGCTTTAGCTCCTACGAGCAGTACTTC. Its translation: CAWSEGGFSSYEQYF.

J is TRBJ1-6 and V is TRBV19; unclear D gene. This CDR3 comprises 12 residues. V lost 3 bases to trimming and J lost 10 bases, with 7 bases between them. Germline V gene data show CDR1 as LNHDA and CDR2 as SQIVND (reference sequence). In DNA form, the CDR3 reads TGTGCCAGTAGTATCCCGCGGTCACCCCTCCACTTT. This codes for CASSIPRSPLHF.

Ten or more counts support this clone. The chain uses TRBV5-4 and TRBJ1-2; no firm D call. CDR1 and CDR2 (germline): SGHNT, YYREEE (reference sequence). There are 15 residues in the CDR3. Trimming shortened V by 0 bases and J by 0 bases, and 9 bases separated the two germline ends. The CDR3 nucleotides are TGTGCCAGCAGCTTGGTGGCGGAGACTAACTATGGCTACACCTTC. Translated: CASSLVAETNYGYTF. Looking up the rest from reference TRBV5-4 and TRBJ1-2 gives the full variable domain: ETGVTQSPTHLIKTRGQQVTLRCSSQSGHNTVSWYQQALGQGPQFIFQYYREEENGRGNFPPRFSGLQFPNYSSELNVNALELDDSALYLCASSLVAETNYGYTFGSGTRLTVV.

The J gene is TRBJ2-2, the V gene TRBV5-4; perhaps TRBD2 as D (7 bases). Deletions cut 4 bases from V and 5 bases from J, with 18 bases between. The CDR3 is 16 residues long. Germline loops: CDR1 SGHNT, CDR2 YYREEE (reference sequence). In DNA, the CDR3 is TGTGCCAGCAGCCCGGGGAGGGGGGCGTTTACCGGGGAGCTGTTTTTT. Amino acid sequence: CASSPGRGAFTGELFF.

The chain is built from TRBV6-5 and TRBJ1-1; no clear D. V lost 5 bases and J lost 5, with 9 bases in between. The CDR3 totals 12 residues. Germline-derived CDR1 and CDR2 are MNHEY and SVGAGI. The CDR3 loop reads CASSRGGTEAFF. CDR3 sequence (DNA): TGTGCCAGCAGTCGGGGTGGGACTGAAGCTTTCTTT.